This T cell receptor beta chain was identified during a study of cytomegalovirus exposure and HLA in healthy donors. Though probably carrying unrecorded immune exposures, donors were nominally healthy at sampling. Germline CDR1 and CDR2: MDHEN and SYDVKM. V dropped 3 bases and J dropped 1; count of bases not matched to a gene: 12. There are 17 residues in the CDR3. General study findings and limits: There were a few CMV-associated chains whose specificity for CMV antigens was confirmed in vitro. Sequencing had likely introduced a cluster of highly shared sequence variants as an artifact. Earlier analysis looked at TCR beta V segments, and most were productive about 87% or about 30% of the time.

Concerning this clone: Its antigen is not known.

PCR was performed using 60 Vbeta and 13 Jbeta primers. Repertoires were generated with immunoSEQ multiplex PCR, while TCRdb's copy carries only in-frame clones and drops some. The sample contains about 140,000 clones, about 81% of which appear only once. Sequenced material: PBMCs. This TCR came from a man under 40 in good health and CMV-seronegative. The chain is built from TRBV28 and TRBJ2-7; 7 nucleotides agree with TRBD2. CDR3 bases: TGTGCCAGCAGTTTGATCTCAGGCGGGGGAGCTTCCTACGAGCAGTACTTC. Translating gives CASSLISGGGASYEQYF.